Shown below are 27 T cell receptor beta chains from a single sample sequenced in a study of cytomegalovirus exposure and HLA in healthy donors. The study ran its PCR with 60 Vbeta and 13 Jbeta primers. Only in-frame clones appear in the TCRdb table, and some are missing; sequencing was by immunoSEQ multiplex PCR. The sample yields roughly 170,000 clones, under 85% seen once. The sample was PBMCs. These receptors all come from a woman in her 30s in good health and CMV-seronegative.

The chain uses TRBV5-1 and TRBJ1-5, with 7 nucleotides matching TRBD1. V was clipped by 4 bases and J by 3 bases; unmatched bases: 13. The germline V gene encodes CDR1 SGHRS and CDR2 YFSETQ. This CDR3 is built from 17 residues. The CDR3 sequence: CASSADSRDSLNQPQHF. Here the CDR3 DNA reads TGCGCCAGCAGCGCAGACTCCCGGGACAGCCTCAATCAGCCCCAGCATTTT.

This clone was detected only a few times. The same CDR3 can be traced to other DNA sequences in this sample. The genes are TRBV2 and TRBJ1-1, with D unresolved. Trimming shortened V by 9 bases and J by 1 base, and 6 bases separated the two germline ends. This CDR3 has 11 amino acids. Per germline, CDR1 SNHLY and CDR2 FYNNEI. CDR3 bases: TGTGCCAGACAGTCGAACACTGAAGCTTTCTTT. Amino acid sequence: CARQSNTEAFF.

This rearrangement joins TRBV27 to TRBJ2-1, with 7 bases lining up with TRBD2. V trimming: 4 bases; J trimming: 7 bases; junction bases outside the gene matches: 10. Germline V gene sequence: CDR1 MNHEY, CDR2 SMNVEV (reference sequence). The CDR3 extends over 15 amino acids. CDR3 sequence: CASSWGGHGGNEQFF. CDR3 bases: TGTGCCAGCAGTTGGGGAGGACACGGGGGGAATGAGCAGTTCTTC.

J is TRBJ2-3 and V is TRBV5-1; TRBD2 might be the D (6 bases). V lost 2 bases to trimming and J lost 2 bases, with 15 bases between them. CDR3 length: 16 amino acids. Germline CDR1 SGHRS, CDR2 YFSETQ. The CDR3 loop is CASSFARDSYTDTQYF. The CDR3 DNA reads as TGCGCCAGCAGCTTTGCCCGGGACTCCTACACAGATACGCAGTATTTT.

The chain uses TRBV9 and TRBJ2-1; TRBD1 matches 9 bases. J was trimmed by 2 bases and V by 1 base; bases with no gene match: 4. Germline values: CDR1 SGDLS, CDR2 YYNGEE. The CDR3 loop spans 16 amino acids. This CDR3 reads CASSVSRTGAYNEQFF. CDR3 in DNA: TGTGCCAGCAGCGTATCCCGGACAGGGGCCTACAATGAGCAGTTCTTC. Full variable domain (outside the CDR3, taken from reference TRBV9 and TRBJ2-1): DSGVTQTPKHLITATGQRVTLRCSPRSGDLSVYWYQQSLDQGLQFLIQYYNGEERAKGNILERFSAQQFPDLHSELNLSSLELGDSALYFCASSVSRTGAYNEQFFGPGTRLTVL.

The chain combines TRBV30 with TRBJ1-2, with 12 bases matching TRBD1. The CDR3 has 16 amino acids. V lost 6 bases to trimming and J lost 6 bases; unmatched junction nucleotides: 14. Per the germline V gene, CDR1 is GTSNPN and CDR2 is SVGIG (reference sequence). The DNA of the CDR3 is TGTGCCTGTTCCCGGGACAGGGGGCCTGATATCGATGGCTACACCTTC. Its translation is CACSRDRGPDIDGYTF.

This clone has more than one count but fewer than ten. This chain links TRBV29-1 with TRBJ2-2; a possible D gene is TRBD1 (5 bases). Looked up from germline, CDR1 is SQVTM and CDR2 is ANQGSEA. With 3 bases removed from V and 6 bases from J, the gap between germline ends came to 11 bases. The CDR3 covers 13 residues. The CDR3 loop is CSVERRAAGELFF. In nucleotides, the CDR3 is TGCAGCGTTGAGCGCAGGGCCGCCGGGGAGCTGTTTTTT.

The chain recombines TRBV6-6 with TRBJ2-3, with 13 bases fitting TRBD2. The trim removed 7 bases at V and 5 bases at J, leaving 9 bases unmatched. This CDR3 comprises 16 residues. CDR1 and CDR2 (germline): MNHNY, SVGAGI (reference sequence). CDR3 sequence reads: CASTETSGGAIDTQYF. The CDR3 nucleotides read TGTGCCAGCACCGAAACTAGCGGGGGGGCAATAGATACGCAGTATTTT.

The chain has TRBV19 and TRBJ1-5, with 10 bases identical to TRBD1. CDR1 and CDR2 from the germline V gene are LNHDA and SQIVND (reference sequence). With 5 bases clipped from V and 2 bases from J, the junction kept 0 bases outside the gene matches. This CDR3 comprises 14 residues. CDR3 sequence reads: CASSGTGGNQPQHF. The CDR3 DNA reads as TGTGCCAGTAGTGGGACAGGGGGCAATCAGCCCCAGCATTTT.

This clone was counted a few times. CDR3 nucleotide sequence: TGTGCCAGCAGTAGTTCCGGGGGCACAGATACGCAGTATTTT. Protein sequence: CASSSSGGTDTQYF. J is TRBJ2-3 and V is TRBV9; tentative D call: TRBD2 (5 bases). V lost 5 bases and J lost 1, with 11 bases in between. The CDR3 runs to 14 residues. In germline, CDR1 is SGDLS, CDR2 YYNGEE.

This clone has a handful of counts. This chain joins TRBV11-2 and TRBJ2-1, with D perhaps matching TRBD2 (5 bases). V was cut by 0 bases and J by 8 bases, with 8 bases left in between. The germline CDR1 and CDR2 sequences are SGHAT and FQNNGV. The CDR3 spans 13 residues. In nucleotides, the CDR3 is TGTGCCAGCAGCTTAGAACCGGAGGATGAGCAGTTCTTC. It encodes CASSLEPEDEQFF.

The J gene is TRBJ1-1, the V gene TRBV7-8; TRBD1 aligns across 8 bases. CDR3 length: 15 residues. With V trimmed by 6 bases and J by 11 bases, 17 bases remained unmatched. Per the germline V gene, CDR1 is SGHVS and CDR2 is FQNEAQ. This chain's CDR3 is CASSSRQGSSVGAFF. Here the CDR3 DNA reads TGTGCCAGCAGTAGTAGACAGGGGTCAAGTGTGGGGGCTTTCTTT. Based on the CDR3 plus reference TRBV7-8 and TRBJ1-1, the full variable domain is GAGVSQSPRYKVAKRGQDVALRCDPISGHVSLFWYQQALGQGPEFLTYFQNEAQLDKSGLPSDRFFAERPEGSVSTLKIQRTQQEDSAVYLCASSSRQGSSVGAFFGQGTRLTVV.

This clone was recorded only once. The chain is built from TRBV29-1 and TRBJ1-1; the match to TRBD1 covers 7 bases. Germline assignment: CDR1 SQVTM and CDR2 ANQGSEA. Trimming cost V 6 bases and J 4 bases; bases outside gene matches: 8. The CDR3 length is 13 residues. The CDR3 here is CSVETGLFTEAFF. CDR3 DNA: TGCAGCGTGGAGACAGGGCTGTTCACTGAAGCTTTCTTT.

The V gene is TRBV2, the J gene TRBJ2-3, with D possibly being TRBD1 (6 bases). The CDR3 runs 17 residues. Trimming cost V 4 bases and J 4 bases, with 21 bases left between them. Germline values: CDR1 SNHLY, CDR2 FYNNEI. The CDR3 region has the DNA TGTGCCAGCAGTGTACAGGGTTTGGTAGTCGGCGCAGATACGCAGTATTTT. It specifies CASSVQGLVVGADTQYF.

The V gene is TRBV30, the J gene TRBJ1-2; unclear D gene. The germline CDR1 and CDR2 sequences are GTSNPN and SVGIG (reference sequence). The CDR3 length is 11 residues. Trimming took 0 bases from V and 5 from J, leaving 4 bases between them. The CDR3 protein is CAWSVSYGYTF. DNA for the CDR3: TGTGCCTGGAGTGTGAGTTATGGCTACACCTTC.

The V call is TRBV7-2, the J call TRBJ1-5; 8 nucleotides align to TRBD1. The CDR3 runs 15 residues. J gave up 9 bases and V 4 bases, and 11 bases lay outside the gene matches. Germline assignment: CDR1 SGHTA and CDR2 FQGNSA. CDR3 amino acids: CASSSDGQGPWPQHF. CDR3 coding DNA: TGTGCCAGCAGCTCTGATGGACAGGGCCCATGGCCCCAGCATTTT.

The chain is built from TRBV2 and TRBJ1-2, with 9 positions matching TRBD1. The germline CDR1 and CDR2 sequences are SNHLY and FYNNEI. V shed 3 bases, J shed 6 bases, and the junction held 2 bases outside the gene matches. The CDR3 length is 13 residues. The CDR3 region has the DNA TGTGCCAGCAGTGACCGGGACAGGGATGGCTACACCTTC. It specifies CASSDRDRDGYTF.

With regard to this clone: A read error may produce the germline difference seen at one junction end. This chain joins TRBV7-7 and TRBJ2-5; 7 positions match TRBD2. In germline, CDR1 is SSHAT, CDR2 FNYEAQ (reference sequence). The CDR3 is 15 amino acids. The CDR3, as DNA: TGTGCTAGCAGCCAAACATTACTTAGCGGGGAGACCCAGTACTTC. Amino acid sequence: CASSQTLLSGETQYF. Drawing the rest from reference TRBV7-7 and TRBJ2-5, the complete variable domain is GAGVSQSPRYKVTKRGQDVTLRCDPISSHATLYWYQQALGQGPEFLTYFNYEAQPDKSGLPSDRFSAERPEGSISTLTIQRTEQRDSAMYRCASSQTLLSGETQYFGPGTRLLVL.

V is TRBV4-2 and J is TRBJ1-4; tentative D call: TRBD1 (5 bases). In germline, CDR1 is LGHNA, CDR2 YNFKEQ. The CDR3 totals 16 residues. The V end was cut by 1 base, the J end by 0 bases, with 9 bases between. This chain's CDR3 is CASSQAGSATNEKLFF. Here the CDR3 DNA reads TGTGCCAGCAGCCAAGCAGGGTCCGCAACTAATGAAAAACTGTTTTTT.

The rearrangement uses TRBV2 and TRBJ1-2; 8 bases map to TRBD1. Unmatched junction bases numbered 11, after V lost 6 bases and J lost 8 bases. This CDR3 region has 14 residues. Germline loops: CDR1 SNHLY, CDR2 FYNNEI. As DNA, the CDR3 is TGTGCCAGCAGAAGAGACAGGGGAGCTTGGGGCTACACCTTC. It yields the protein CASRRDRGAWGYTF. The entire variable domain, with the rest obtained from reference TRBV2 and TRBJ1-2, is as follows: EPEVTQTPSHQVTQMGQEVILRCVPISNHLYFYWYRQILGQKVEFLVSFYNNEISEKSEIFDDQFSVERPDGSNFTLKIRSTKLEDSAMYFCASRRDRGAWGYTFGSGTRLTVV.

The chain uses TRBV6-5 and TRBJ2-1; D is unclear. The CDR3 extends over 11 amino acids. The V gene lost 5 bases and the J gene lost 9 bases, with 8 bases spanning the gap. Germline V gene data show CDR1 as MNHEY and CDR2 as SVGAGI. In DNA, the CDR3 is TGTGCCAGCAGTGAAGCGCTTGAGCAGTTCTTC. Translated: CASSEALEQFF.

This clone showed up just a few times. CDR3 sequence: CASRYGTEDEKLFF. The CDR3 bases are TGTGCCAGCAGATACGGGACAGAAGATGAAAAACTGTTTTTT. The chain links TRBV5-6 to TRBJ1-4; 7 nucleotides line up with TRBD1. Germline CDR1 and CDR2: SGHDT and YYEEEE. J gave up 6 bases and V 5 bases, and 7 bases lay outside the gene matches. This CDR3 is built from 14 residues.

The chain has TRBV10-3 and TRBJ2-2, with 13 bases fitting TRBD2. CDR1 and CDR2 (germline): ENHRY, SYGVKD. Trimming took 3 bases from V and 5 from J; bases not matched to a gene: 12. There are 19 residues in the CDR3. CDR3 bases: TGTGCCATCAGTGAAATTAGGACTAGCGGGAGAGAAGGGACCGGGGAGCTGTTTTTT. Encoded protein: CAISEIRTSGREGTGELFF.

V usage is TRBV4-2 and J usage is TRBJ2-3, with TRBD2 identical over 7 bases. Germline assignment: CDR1 LGHNA and CDR2 YNFKEQ. The CDR3 contains 17 residues. The V segment lost 0 bases and the J segment 3 bases; nucleotides outside the gene matches: 9. The CDR3 DNA sequence: TGTGCCAGCAGCCAAGAAGGCACTAGCGAAAGTACAGATACGCAGTATTTT. Translating gives CASSQEGTSESTDTQYF.

This rearrangement joins TRBV29-1 to TRBJ1-2; 11 bases align to TRBD1. V was clipped by 4 bases and J by 7 bases; unmatched bases: 5. The CDR3 spans 13 residues. From germline, CDR1 is SQVTM and CDR2 ANQGSEA. The CDR3 DNA reads as TGCAGCGTTGGTGGACAGGGGGCGTTTGGCTACACCTTC. Protein: CSVGGQGAFGYTF.

The rearrangement links TRBV7-9 to TRBJ2-1; perhaps TRBD1 as D (6 bases). Germline V gene data show CDR1 as SEHNR and CDR2 as FQNEAQ (reference sequence). The CDR3 sequence is 16 residues long. V gave up 5 bases and J gave up 0 bases, with 14 bases separating them. CDR3 bases: TGTGCCAGCAGCCCAGGTAGGGGGAGCTCCTACAATGAGCAGTTCTTC. Protein sequence: CASSPGRGSSYNEQFF.

The chain couples TRBV29-1 to TRBJ2-1, with 8 bases identical to TRBD2. The CDR3 is made up of 14 amino acids. The ends lost 7 bases at V and 10 bases at J; junction bases unmatched: 15. Germline assignment: CDR1 SQVTM and CDR2 ANQGSEA. DNA for the CDR3: TGCAGCGCCTCCGGCCAGCGGGAGCGTTGGGAGCAGTTCTTC. This codes for CSASGQRERWEQFF.